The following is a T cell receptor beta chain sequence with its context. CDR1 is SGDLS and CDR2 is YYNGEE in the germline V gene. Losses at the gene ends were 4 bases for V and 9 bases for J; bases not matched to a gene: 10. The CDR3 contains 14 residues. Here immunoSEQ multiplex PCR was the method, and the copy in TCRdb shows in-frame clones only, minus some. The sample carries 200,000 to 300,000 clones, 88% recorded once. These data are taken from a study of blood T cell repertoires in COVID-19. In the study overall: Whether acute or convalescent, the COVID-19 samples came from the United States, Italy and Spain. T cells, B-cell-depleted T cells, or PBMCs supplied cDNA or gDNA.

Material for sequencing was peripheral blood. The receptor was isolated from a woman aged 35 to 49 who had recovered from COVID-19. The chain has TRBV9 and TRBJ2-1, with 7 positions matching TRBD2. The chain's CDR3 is CASSPRGGSAEQFF. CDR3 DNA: TGTGCCAGCAGCCCCCGCGGGGGTTCGGCTGAGCAGTTCTTC.